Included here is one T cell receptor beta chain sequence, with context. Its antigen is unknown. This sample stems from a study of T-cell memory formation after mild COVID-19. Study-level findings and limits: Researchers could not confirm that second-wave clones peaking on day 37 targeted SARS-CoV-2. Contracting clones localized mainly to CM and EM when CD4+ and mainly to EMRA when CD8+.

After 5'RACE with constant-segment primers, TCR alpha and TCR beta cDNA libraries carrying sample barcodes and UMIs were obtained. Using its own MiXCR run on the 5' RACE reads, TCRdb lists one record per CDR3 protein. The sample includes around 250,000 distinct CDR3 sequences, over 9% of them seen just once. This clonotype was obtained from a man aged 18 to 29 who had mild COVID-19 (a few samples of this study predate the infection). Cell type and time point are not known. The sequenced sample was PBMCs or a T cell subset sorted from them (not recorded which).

CDR3: CASSYPRRTGELFF. CDR3 DNA sequence: TGTGCCAGCAGTTACCCGAGGCGCACCGGGGAGCTGTTTTTT. V and J are TRBV6-2 or TRBV6-3 and TRBJ2-2, with D unresolved. The length of the CDR3 is 14 residues. V lost 2 bases to trimming and J lost 4 bases, with 8 bases between them. Germline V gene sequence: CDR1 MNHEY, CDR2 SVGEGT.